This TCR beta chain came from a study of blood T cells in healthy people across ages. This clonotype was observed at least ten times. Being one base from a much bigger clone, this may be a read error. A J-beta primer mix and a sample-barcoded 5' primer were used in a second PCR of roughly 7 to 12 cycles. In TCRdb, the 5' RACE reads were re-called with MiXCR into one record per CDR3 protein. The data show 650,000 to 1,000,000 distinct CDR3 sequences, about half seen once. The CDR3 extends over 15 amino acids. V shed 1 base, J shed 11 bases, and the junction held 12 bases outside the gene matches. Germline V gene lookup returns CDR1 SGHTA and CDR2 FQGTGA.

The J gene is TRBJ2-5, the V gene TRBV7-3; 8 nucleotides match TRBD2. The sample taken for sequencing was blood. This sequence was found in a man older than 75 in good health. The CDR3 protein is CASSLNGRANNEQYF. The CDR3 DNA sequence: TGTGCCAGCAGCTTAAACGGGAGGGCCAACAATGAGCAGTACTTC.